Listed below are T cell receptor beta chains from one sample, sequenced in a study of shared clonotypes between healthy human individuals. Produced via immunoSEQ multiplex PCR; TCRdb's table is partial and in-frame only. Here the sample spans about 1 million clones, approximately 76% being singletons. Sequenced sample: memory CD4+ T cells sorted from blood. Source of these receptors: a man younger than 35 in good health. The CDR3 runs from the conserved cysteine through the conserved F or W. The D gene is left open where the match is weak. Only part of the rows carry a size: once, few, many, or a class if the clone is expanded.

D gene: TRBD1
V gene: TRBV7-2
J gene: TRBJ2-7
clone size: .
CDR3 protein: CASSPQQGSSYEQYF
CDR3 DNA: TGTGCCAGCAGCCCTCAACAGGGGAGCTCCTACGAGCAGTACTTC

D gene: .
V gene: TRBV19
J gene: TRBJ1-2
clone size: .
CDR3 protein: CASSIINPWSDGYTF
CDR3 DNA: TGTGCCAGTAGTATTATTAACCCTTGGAGCGATGGCTACACCTTC

D gene: .
V gene: TRBV7-9
J gene: TRBJ1-4
clone size: .
CDR3 protein: CASSLGPGQRVEKLFF
CDR3 DNA: TGTGCCAGCAGCTTGGGTCCAGGGCAAAGGGTCGAAAAACTGTTTTTT

D gene: .
V gene: TRBV13
J gene: TRBJ2-3
clone size: few
CDR3 protein: CASTRGHTTDTQYF
CDR3 DNA: TGTGCCAGTACCAGGGGACATACCACAGATACGCAGTATTTT

D gene: TRBD1
V gene: TRBV5-1
J gene: TRBJ1-2
clone size: .
CDR3 protein: CASSIQGASYGYTF
CDR3 DNA: TGCGCCAGCAGCATCCAGGGGGCGAGCTATGGCTACACCTTC

D gene: .
V gene: TRBV7-2
J gene: TRBJ2-3
clone size: once
CDR3 protein: CASSSWDSGDTQYF
CDR3 DNA: TGTGCCAGCAGCTCCTGGGACTCTGGAGATACGCAGTATTTT

D gene: .
V gene: TRBV4-1
J gene: TRBJ2-2
clone size: once
CDR3 protein: CASSQGGTYNTGELFF
CDR3 DNA: TGCGCCAGCAGCCAAGGGGGCACGTATAACACCGGGGAGCTGTTTTTT

D gene: .
V gene: TRBV9
J gene: TRBJ2-1
clone size: .
CDR3 protein: CASSVRGNNEQFF
CDR3 DNA: TGTGCCAGCAGCGTACGGGGAAACAATGAGCAGTTCTTC

D gene: .
V gene: TRBV6-5
J gene: TRBJ1-4
clone size: .
CDR3 protein: CASSYSGGNEKLFF
CDR3 DNA: TGTGCCAGCAGTTACTCCGGGGGTAATGAAAAACTGTTTTTT

D gene: .
V gene: TRBV12-5
J gene: TRBJ2-1
clone size: .
CDR3 protein: CASGLPSYEQFF
CDR3 DNA: TGTGCTAGTGGTTTGCCCTCATATGAGCAGTTCTTC

D gene: TRBD2
V gene: TRBV5-4
J gene: TRBJ2-2
clone size: few
CDR3 protein: CASSLGLAGPGELFF
CDR3 DNA: TGTGCCAGCAGCTTGGGACTAGCAGGCCCCGGGGAGCTGTTTTTT

D gene: .
V gene: TRBV6-5
J gene: TRBJ1-2
clone size: .
CDR3 protein: CASSDLYGYTF
CDR3 DNA: TGTGCCAGCAGTGACTTGTATGGCTACACCTTC

D gene: .
V gene: TRBV30
J gene: TRBJ1-6
clone size: .
CDR3 protein: CAWSRGVAYNSPLHF
CDR3 DNA: TGTGCCTGGAGTCGAGGGGTGGCCTATAATTCACCCCTCCACTTT

D gene: TRBD1
V gene: TRBV11-2
J gene: TRBJ2-2
clone size: .
CDR3 protein: CASSRTLGQGSGELFF
CDR3 DNA: TGTGCCAGCAGCCGCACACTGGGACAGGGGTCCGGGGAGCTGTTTTTT

D gene: .
V gene: TRBV27
J gene: TRBJ1-5
clone size: .
CDR3 protein: CASSFGLLQPQHF
CDR3 DNA: TGTGCCAGCAGTTTCGGACTCCTTCAGCCCCAGCATTTT

D gene: .
V gene: TRBV19
J gene: TRBJ1-1
clone size: .
CDR3 protein: CASNSQDEAFF
CDR3 DNA: TGTGCCAGTAATAGCCAAGATGAAGCTTTCTTT

D gene: .
V gene: TRBV27
J gene: TRBJ2-2
clone size: once
CDR3 protein: CASSRVGAGELFF
CDR3 DNA: TGTGCCAGCAGCCGGGTAGGGGCCGGGGAGCTGTTTTTT

D gene: TRBD2
V gene: TRBV5-4
J gene: TRBJ2-1
clone size: .
CDR3 protein: CASSWTSGYNEQFF
CDR3 DNA: TGTGCCAGCAGCTGGACTAGCGGGTACAATGAGCAGTTCTTC

D gene: .
V gene: TRBV18
J gene: TRBJ1-6
clone size: .
CDR3 protein: CASSPWGQLNSPLHF
CDR3 DNA: TGTGCCAGCTCACCGTGGGGGCAGCTAAATTCACCCCTCCACTTT

D gene: .
V gene: TRBV7-9
J gene: TRBJ2-7
clone size: .
CDR3 protein: CASSFDSHEQYF
CDR3 DNA: TGTGCCAGCAGTTTCGACAGCCACGAGCAGTACTTC

D gene: .
V gene: TRBV6-1
J gene: TRBJ1-5
clone size: .
CDR3 protein: CASSGVSNQPQHF
CDR3 DNA: TGTGCCAGCAGCGGAGTTAGCAATCAGCCCCAGCATTTT

D gene: .
V gene: TRBV19
J gene: TRBJ1-5
clone size: .
CDR3 protein: CASTSGRGLSNQPQHF
CDR3 DNA: TGTGCCAGTACCTCCGGCAGGGGATTAAGCAATCAGCCCCAGCATTTT

D gene: .
V gene: TRBV11-2
J gene: TRBJ2-5
clone size: .
CDR3 protein: CASSLDYGQETQYF
CDR3 DNA: TGTGCCAGCAGCTTAGATTATGGACAAGAGACCCAGTACTTC

D gene: .
V gene: TRBV5-1
J gene: TRBJ2-1
clone size: few
CDR3 protein: CASSSGAGNNEQFF
CDR3 DNA: TGCGCCAGCAGCTCTGGTGCAGGGAACAATGAGCAGTTCTTC

D gene: .
V gene: TRBV11-2
J gene: TRBJ2-5
clone size: .
CDR3 protein: CASSIGGETQYF
CDR3 DNA: TGTGCCAGCAGCATTGGGGGGGAGACCCAGTACTTC

D gene: TRBD1
V gene: TRBV28
J gene: TRBJ1-5
clone size: .
CDR3 protein: CASSPGQGYSNQPQHF
CDR3 DNA: TGTGCCAGCAGTCCCGGACAGGGATATAGCAATCAGCCCCAGCATTTT

D gene: .
V gene: TRBV19
J gene: TRBJ2-3
clone size: many
CDR3 protein: CASSRDALIDTQYF
CDR3 DNA: TGTGCCAGTAGTAGGGACGCCCTAATAGATACGCAGTATTTT

D gene: TRBD1
V gene: TRBV28
J gene: TRBJ2-6
clone size: .
CDR3 protein: CASVGNRGTSGANVLTF
CDR3 DNA: TGTGCCAGCGTAGGGAACAGGGGCACCTCTGGGGCCAACGTCCTGACTTTC

D gene: TRBD1
V gene: TRBV5-1
J gene: TRBJ2-5
clone size: .
CDR3 protein: CASRATGLGETQYF
CDR3 DNA: TGCGCCAGCAGGGCGACAGGGTTGGGAGAGACCCAGTACTTC

D gene: .
V gene: TRBV7-9
J gene: TRBJ1-5
clone size: once
CDR3 protein: CASSLEPGQPQHF
CDR3 DNA: TGTGCCAGCAGCTTAGAGCCCGGTCAGCCCCAGCATTTT

D gene: TRBD1
V gene: TRBV6-5
J gene: TRBJ1-4
clone size: .
CDR3 protein: CASSPGQGFSEKLFF
CDR3 DNA: TGTGCCAGCAGTCCCGGACAGGGCTTTAGTGAAAAACTGTTTTTT

D gene: TRBD2
V gene: TRBV5-1
J gene: TRBJ2-7
clone size: .
CDR3 protein: CASSDGEREWEFRQYF
CDR3 DNA: TGCGCCAGCAGCGATGGAGAGCGGGAGTGGGAGTTTCGGCAGTACTTC

D gene: TRBD1
V gene: TRBV29-1
J gene: TRBJ1-1
clone size: few
CDR3 protein: CSVRTGVGGTEAFF
CDR3 DNA: TGCAGCGTTCGGACAGGGGTAGGCGGCACTGAAGCTTTCTTT

D gene: .
V gene: TRBV5-1
J gene: TRBJ2-7
clone size: .
CDR3 protein: CASSTGGGYEQYF
CDR3 DNA: TGCGCCAGCAGCACTGGGGGCGGCTACGAGCAGTACTTC

D gene: .
V gene: TRBV7-9
J gene: TRBJ2-1
clone size: once
CDR3 protein: CASSLAIQDSSEQFF
CDR3 DNA: TGTGCCAGCAGCTTAGCGATACAGGATTCCAGTGAGCAGTTCTTC

D gene: .
V gene: TRBV2
J gene: TRBJ2-5
clone size: .
CDR3 protein: CASGITEETQYF
CDR3 DNA: TGTGCCAGCGGGATCACGGAAGAGACCCAGTACTTC

D gene: .
V gene: TRBV7-9
J gene: TRBJ2-7
clone size: .
CDR3 protein: CASSSRGGPYEQYF
CDR3 DNA: TGTGCCAGCAGCTCTAGAGGGGGGCCCTACGAGCAGTACTTC

D gene: TRBD2
V gene: TRBV5-4
J gene: TRBJ2-1
clone size: .
CDR3 protein: CASSYIAGGYNEQFF
CDR3 DNA: TGTGCCAGCAGCTATATAGCGGGGGGCTACAATGAGCAGTTCTTC

D gene: TRBD2
V gene: TRBV6-5
J gene: TRBJ2-1
clone size: .
CDR3 protein: CASSYSLSGGHDEQFF
CDR3 DNA: TGTGCCAGCAGTTACTCCCTAAGCGGGGGCCACGATGAGCAGTTCTTC

D gene: .
V gene: TRBV19
J gene: TRBJ2-7
clone size: .
CDR3 protein: CASSMKRDRSEQYF
CDR3 DNA: TGTGCCAGTAGTATGAAAAGGGACCGGAGCGAGCAGTACTTC

D gene: .
V gene: TRBV29-1
J gene: TRBJ2-3
clone size: .
CDR3 protein: CSVGGQGPDTQYF
CDR3 DNA: TGCAGCGTTGGGGGGCAGGGGCCAGATACGCAGTATTTT

D gene: TRBD2
V gene: TRBV4-1
J gene: TRBJ2-2
clone size: .
CDR3 protein: CASRFGLAGPITGELFF
CDR3 DNA: TGCGCCAGCAGATTCGGACTAGCGGGACCTATAACCGGGGAGCTGTTTTTT

D gene: .
V gene: TRBV5-1
J gene: TRBJ2-7
clone size: .
CDR3 protein: CASSLLGSLGEQYF
CDR3 DNA: TGCGCCAGCAGCTTGCTGGGGTCTCTGGGGGAGCAGTACTTC

D gene: .
V gene: TRBV14
J gene: TRBJ1-2
clone size: .
CDR3 protein: CASSQAHYGYTF
CDR3 DNA: TGTGCCAGCAGCCAAGCCCACTATGGCTACACCTTC

D gene: .
V gene: TRBV5-6
J gene: TRBJ2-1
clone size: .
CDR3 protein: CASSLLQGRNEQFF
CDR3 DNA: TGTGCCAGCAGCTTGTTGCAGGGTCGGAATGAGCAGTTCTTC

D gene: .
V gene: TRBV7-2
J gene: TRBJ1-3
clone size: .
CDR3 protein: CASTLLGRTASSSGNTIYF
CDR3 DNA: TGTGCCAGCACCCTACTAGGCAGAACCGCTTCTTCCTCTGGAAACACCATATATTTT

D gene: .
V gene: TRBV19
J gene: TRBJ2-3
clone size: .
CDR3 protein: CASSIGGRSTDTQYF
CDR3 DNA: TGTGCCAGTAGTATAGGAGGACGGAGCACAGATACGCAGTATTTT

D gene: .
V gene: TRBV15
J gene: TRBJ2-7
clone size: few
CDR3 protein: CATGQDRPPNEQYF
CDR3 DNA: TGTGCCACCGGACAAGACAGGCCCCCCAACGAGCAGTACTTC

D gene: .
V gene: TRBV6-5
J gene: TRBJ1-6
clone size: few
CDR3 protein: CASSYGRGWNSPLHF
CDR3 DNA: TGTGCCAGCAGTTACGGTAGGGGCTGGAATTCACCCCTCCACTTT

D gene: .
V gene: TRBV6-5
J gene: TRBJ1-5
clone size: .
CDR3 protein: CASRGGDQPQHF
CDR3 DNA: TGTGCCAGCAGGGGGGGAGATCAGCCCCAGCATTTT

D gene: .
V gene: TRBV30
J gene: TRBJ2-3
clone size: few
CDR3 protein: CAWRSEGITDTQYF
CDR3 DNA: TGTGCCTGGAGAAGTGAAGGGATCACAGATACGCAGTATTTT

D gene: .
V gene: TRBV5-1
J gene: TRBJ1-2
clone size: .
CDR3 protein: CASSLDISNYGYTF
CDR3 DNA: TGCGCCAGCAGCTTGGACATCTCTAACTATGGCTACACCTTC